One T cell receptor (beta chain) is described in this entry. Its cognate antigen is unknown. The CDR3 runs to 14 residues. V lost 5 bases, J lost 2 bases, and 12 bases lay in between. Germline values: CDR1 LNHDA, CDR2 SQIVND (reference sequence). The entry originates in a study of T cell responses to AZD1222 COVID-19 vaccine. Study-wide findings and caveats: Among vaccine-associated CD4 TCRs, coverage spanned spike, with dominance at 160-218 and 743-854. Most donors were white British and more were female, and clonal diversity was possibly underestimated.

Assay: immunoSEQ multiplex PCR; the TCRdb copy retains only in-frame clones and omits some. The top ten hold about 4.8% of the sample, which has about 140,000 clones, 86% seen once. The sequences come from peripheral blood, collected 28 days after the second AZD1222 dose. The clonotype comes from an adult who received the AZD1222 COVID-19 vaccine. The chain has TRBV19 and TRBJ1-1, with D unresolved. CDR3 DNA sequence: TGTGCCAGTAGTCCCGTGACAAGAAACACTGAAGCTTTCTTT. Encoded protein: CASSPVTRNTEAFF. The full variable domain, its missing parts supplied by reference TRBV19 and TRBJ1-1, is DGGITQSPKYLFRKEGQNVTLSCEQNLNHDAMYWYRQDPGQGLRLIYYSQIVNDFQKGDIAEGYSVSREKKESFPLTVTSAQKNPTAFYLCASSPVTRNTEAFFGQGTRLTVV.